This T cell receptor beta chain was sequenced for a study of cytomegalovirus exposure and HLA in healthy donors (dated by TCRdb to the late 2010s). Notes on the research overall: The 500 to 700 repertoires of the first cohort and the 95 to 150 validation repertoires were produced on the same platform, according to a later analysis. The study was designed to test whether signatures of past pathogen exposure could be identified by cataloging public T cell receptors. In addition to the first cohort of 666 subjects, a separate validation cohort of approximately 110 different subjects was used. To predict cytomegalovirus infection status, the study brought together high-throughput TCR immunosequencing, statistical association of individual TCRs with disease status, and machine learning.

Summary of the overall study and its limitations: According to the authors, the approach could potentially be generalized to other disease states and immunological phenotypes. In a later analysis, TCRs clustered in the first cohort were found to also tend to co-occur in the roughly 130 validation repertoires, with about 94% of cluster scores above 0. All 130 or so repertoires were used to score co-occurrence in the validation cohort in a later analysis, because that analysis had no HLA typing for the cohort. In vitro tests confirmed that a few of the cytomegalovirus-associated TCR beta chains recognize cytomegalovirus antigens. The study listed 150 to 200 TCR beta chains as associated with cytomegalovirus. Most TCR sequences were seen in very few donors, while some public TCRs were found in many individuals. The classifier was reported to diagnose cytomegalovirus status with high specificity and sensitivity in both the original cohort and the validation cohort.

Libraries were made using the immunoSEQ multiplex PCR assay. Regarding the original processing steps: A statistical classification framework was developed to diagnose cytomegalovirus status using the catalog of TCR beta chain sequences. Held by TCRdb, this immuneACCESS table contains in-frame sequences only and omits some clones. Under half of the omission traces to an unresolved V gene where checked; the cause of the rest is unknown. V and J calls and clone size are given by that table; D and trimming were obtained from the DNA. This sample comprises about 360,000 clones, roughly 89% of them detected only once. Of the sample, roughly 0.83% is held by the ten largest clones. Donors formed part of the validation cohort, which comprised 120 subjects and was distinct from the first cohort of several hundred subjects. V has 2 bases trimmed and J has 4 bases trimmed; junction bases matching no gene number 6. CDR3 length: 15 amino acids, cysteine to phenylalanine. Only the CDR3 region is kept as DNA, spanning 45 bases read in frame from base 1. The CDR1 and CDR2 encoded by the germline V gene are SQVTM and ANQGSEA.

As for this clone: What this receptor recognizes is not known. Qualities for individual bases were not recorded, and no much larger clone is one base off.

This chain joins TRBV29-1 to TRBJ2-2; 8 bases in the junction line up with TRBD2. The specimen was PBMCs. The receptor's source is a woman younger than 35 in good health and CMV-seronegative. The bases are TGCAGCGTTGAATTCAGCGGGAGCGGCACCGGGGAGCTGTTTTTT. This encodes CSVEFSGSGTGELFF.